Below, 3 T cell receptor beta chains from the same sample are listed, as sequenced in a study of human T cells and chemical hapten exposure. Time point in this sample: patch test 1, 2 weeks after DPC sensitization. The treatment denotes: therapeutic diphenylcyclopropenone sensitization with weekly scalp DPC. A single record per CDR3 protein comes from TCRdb applying MiXCR to the RACE reads. The sample has approximately 110,000 distinct CDR3 sequences; roughly 9.6% are singletons. The sample consisted of whole blood, taken in connection with sensitization to the hapten diphenylcyclopropenone (DPC). The origin of the receptors is a woman in her thirties or forties with alopecia areata. Some clones in this sample may be carry-over from other donors' samples.

The sample holds many counts of this clonotype. The V call is TRBV6-5, the J call TRBJ2-1; the match to TRBD2 covers 11 bases. The CDR3 has 14 residues. V lost 0 bases, J lost 8 bases, and 0 bases stayed unmatched. Germline V gene lookup returns CDR1 MNHEY and CDR2 SVGAGI. CDR3 coding DNA: TGTGCCAGCAGTTACTCTAGCGGGAGGGATGAGCAGTTCTTC. Translating it yields CASSYSSGRDEQFF.

At least ten counts were recorded for this clonotype. The CDR3, as DNA: TGTGCCAGCAGCCAAGTACTCCGGGGTCAGCCCCAGCATTTT. Translating it yields CASSQVLRGQPQHF. The J gene is TRBJ1-5, the V gene TRBV3-1; no clear D gene. CDR1 LGHDT and CDR2 YNNKEL come from the germline V gene (reference sequence). The CDR3 has 14 amino acids. Trimming cost V 1 base and J 6 bases, with 10 bases left between them.

On this clonotype itself: The junction does not match germline at one end; this may be a read error. The chain has TRBV3-1 and TRBJ2-3, with 8 bases matching TRBD2. The length of the CDR3 is 16 residues. CDR1 is LGHDT and CDR2 is YNNKEL in the germline V gene (reference sequence). Here the CDR3 DNA reads TGTGCCAGCAGACAAGGGAGCGGGGGACGCACAGATACGCAGTATTTT. It specifies CASRQGSGGRTDTQYF.